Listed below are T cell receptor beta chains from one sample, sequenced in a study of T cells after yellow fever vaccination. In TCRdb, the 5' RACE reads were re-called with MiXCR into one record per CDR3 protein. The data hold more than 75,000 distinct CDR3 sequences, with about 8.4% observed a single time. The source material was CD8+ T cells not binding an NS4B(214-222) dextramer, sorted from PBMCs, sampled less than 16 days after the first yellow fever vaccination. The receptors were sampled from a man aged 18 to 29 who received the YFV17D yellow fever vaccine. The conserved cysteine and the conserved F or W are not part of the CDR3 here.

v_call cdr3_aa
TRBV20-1 SARPLETGTDTQY
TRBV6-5 ASSSDRGGETQY
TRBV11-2 ASSLGQGGYGYT
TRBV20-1 SARVGGSLDNEQF
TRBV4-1 ASSQPGQGIEDTGELF
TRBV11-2 ASSSRDSYNEQF
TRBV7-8 ASGGPSGELF
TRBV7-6 ASSPRQGNTEAF
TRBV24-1 ATSATGSGTGELF
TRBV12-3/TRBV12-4 ASTDSGTGNTEAF
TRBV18 ASSPQGGWTEAF
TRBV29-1 SADVGDSGNTIY
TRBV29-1 SFYLGQGHGYT
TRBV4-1 ASSSGAYKY
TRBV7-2 ASRPLADTIY
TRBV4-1 ASSPIAGGPNEQF
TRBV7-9 ASGRRETQY
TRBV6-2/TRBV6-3 ASSTPDWNMNTEAF
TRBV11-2 ASSSWASSYNEQF
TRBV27 ASSHPSGPNEQF
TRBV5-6 ASSLGVLAGGFPTDTQY
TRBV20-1 SADDRDNYGYT
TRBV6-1 ASSTTSGGTDTQY
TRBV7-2 ASRQGTGGYGYT
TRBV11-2 ASSFPGSKNIQY
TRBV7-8 ASSYRAGSTEAF
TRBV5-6 ASSLGLRVTPYGYT
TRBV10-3 AINTGLLYEQY
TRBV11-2 ASSFAGTQETQY
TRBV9 ASSVTGSGANTGELF
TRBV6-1 ASSESAGGQETQY